A single sample is the source of the 26 T cell receptor beta chains below, sequenced in a study of CD8+ T cells in alopecia areata (dated by TCRdb to between 2017 and 2018). Receptors were amplified or captured by the immunoSEQ multiplex PCR assay. RNA was extracted from all samples and reverse transcribed into cDNA, which served as template for TCR sequencing. Entries here come from immuneACCESS through TCRdb and include only in-frame sequences with V and J called. Some clones fail to appear in such tables; in the studies checked, an unresolved V gene covers under half of the shortfall, and the cause of the remainder is unknown. The sample table lists 200,000 to 250,000 clones, under 60% of them with a count of one. 1.5% to 2% of the sample rests with the top ten. This sample's time point label indicates: 4 weeks on oral tofacitinib. The treatment or condition tag for this specimen amounts to: oral pan-JAK inhibitor, 5-10 mg twice daily.

The sequences come from CD4+ T cells sorted from blood, collected at week 4, from a patient treated with tofacitinib. These receptors came from a human donor with alopecia areata.

CDR3 coding DNA: TGTGCCAGCAGCCCGGGGGTTGGCGGGGAGCTGTTTTTT. It is translated as CASSPGVGGELFF. J is TRBJ2-2 and V is TRBV2; maybe TRBD2 (6 bases). The CDR3 sequence is 13 residues long. V lost 6 bases and J 7 bases, leaving 12 bases between the germline ends. The germline CDR1 and CDR2 sequences are SNHLY and FYNNEI. The full variable domain, with the rest looked up from reference TRBV2 and TRBJ2-2, is EPEVTQTPSHQVTQMGQEVILRCVPISNHLYFYWYRQILGQKVEFLVSFYNNEISEKSEIFDDQFSVERPDGSNFTLKIRSTKLEDSAMYFCASSPGVGGELFFGEGSRLTVL.

This clone was detected only a few times. V and J are TRBV5-1 and TRBJ2-3; 13 bases align to TRBD2. CDR3 length: 18 residues. V lost 0 bases and J lost 4; bases outside the gene matches: 8. CDR1 is SGHRS, CDR2 YFSETQ, per germline. The CDR3 DNA sequence: TGCGCCAGCAGCTTGGAGGGACTAGCGGGGAGCGCGGCAGATACGCAGTATTTT. It specifies CASSLEGLAGSAADTQYF.

The chain couples TRBV30 to TRBJ2-1, with 7 positions matching TRBD2. The CDR3 is 14 amino acids. Germline loops: CDR1 GTSNPN, CDR2 SVGIG (reference sequence). V lost 4 bases, J lost 5 bases, and 8 bases stayed unmatched. This CDR3 is CAWIAGVLNNEQFF. The CDR3 bases are TGTGCCTGGATTGCGGGGGTCTTAAACAATGAGCAGTTCTTC.

This clone was counted between two and nine times. The genes are TRBV10-3 and TRBJ2-1; D gene ambiguous. This CDR3 is built from 11 residues. Trimming removed 5 bases at V and 6 bases at J, with 5 bases between. Germline CDR1 and CDR2: ENHRY and SYGVKD. CDR3 amino acids: CAISTLNEQFF. CDR3 bases: TGTGCCATCAGTACCCTCAATGAGCAGTTCTTC.

This clone was observed a single time. This chain joins TRBV9 and TRBJ1-4; 7 positions match TRBD1. CDR1 and CDR2 from the germline V gene are SGDLS and YYNGEE. This CDR3 region has 14 residues. V dropped 3 bases and J dropped 4; count of bases not matched to a gene: 3. In DNA, the CDR3 is TGTGCCAGCAGCGGGGACAGCTATAATGAAAAACTGTTTTTT. It encodes CASSGDSYNEKLFF.

The chain joins TRBV30 to TRBJ1-1, with D possibly TRBD1 on 5 matching bases. CDR3 length equals 12 residues. The germline V gene encodes CDR1 GTSNPN and CDR2 SVGIG (reference sequence). Trimming took 5 bases from V and 8 from J, leaving 15 bases between them. CDR3 protein: CAWSGRRREAFF. CDR3 nucleotides: TGTGCCTGGTCGGGACGGCGGCGGGAAGCTTTCTTT.

A few counts support this clone. This chain joins TRBV29-1 and TRBJ1-5; D gene unclear. V was pared by 5 bases and J by 0 bases, with 11 bases between. Germline-derived CDR1 and CDR2 are SQVTM and ANQGSEA. There are 14 residues in the CDR3. The CDR3 region has the DNA TGCAGCGTTCCCGACGGGAATAGCAATCAGCCCCAGCATTTT. It codes for CSVPDGNSNQPQHF.

V usage is TRBV27 and J usage is TRBJ1-6; D remains unclear. The CDR3 contains 15 residues. Germline values: CDR1 MNHEY, CDR2 SMNVEV (reference sequence). With 7 bases removed from V and 8 bases from J, the gap between germline ends came to 18 bases. DNA for the CDR3: TGTGCCAGCACCCACGGAGGGTGGGGAGATTCACCCCTCCACTTT. It translates to CASTHGGWGDSPLHF.

CDR3 sequence reads: CASGQGLWGEQYF. The CDR3 DNA reads TGTGCCAGCGGGCAGGGACTATGGGGAGAGCAGTACTTC. V gene TRBV2 combines with J gene TRBJ2-7, with 7 nucleotides matching TRBD2. The V segment lost 8 bases and the J segment 7 bases; nucleotides outside the gene matches: 11. There are 13 residues in the CDR3. Germline CDR1 SNHLY, CDR2 FYNNEI.

J is TRBJ2-7 and V is TRBV4-3; D call uncertain. The germline CDR1 and CDR2 sequences are LGHNA and YSLEER. This CDR3 has 14 amino acids. The V end was cut by 1 base, the J end by 0 bases, with 7 bases between. CDR3 in DNA: TGCGCCAGCAGCCAAGCCCAGAGCTCCTACGAGCAGTACTTC. It translates to CASSQAQSSYEQYF.

This clone was seen more than once but under ten times. The chain carries TRBV14 and TRBJ2-6; D gene ambiguous. CDR1 is SGHDN, CDR2 FVKESK, per germline. The length of the CDR3 is 14 residues. Deletions cut 5 bases from V and 0 bases from J, with 5 bases between. The DNA for the CDR3 is TGTGCCAGCAGCAAGAGCTCTGGGGCCAACGTCCTGACTTTC. It codes for CASSKSSGANVLTF.

The chain joins TRBV7-2 to TRBJ2-5; 8 bases fit TRBD2. The trim removed 3 bases at V and 1 base at J, leaving 10 bases unmatched. The germline gives CDR1 SGHTA, CDR2 FQGNSA. The CDR3 is 17 residues long. The CDR3 spells CASSLETSTSGQETQYF. The CDR3 nucleotides are TGTGCCAGCAGCTTGGAGACTAGCACTAGCGGCCAAGAGACCCAGTACTTC.

The chain carries TRBV5-4 and TRBJ1-2, with TRBD1 as a possible D gene (6 bases). The V end was cut by 6 bases, the J end by 8 bases, with 23 bases between. The CDR3 is 15 residues long. Germline CDR1 and CDR2: SGHNT and YYREEE (reference sequence). CDR3 loop: CASNIRGLGARGYTF. The DNA of the CDR3 is TGTGCCAGCAACATCCGAGGGCTGGGGGCGCGGGGCTACACCTTC.

J is TRBJ2-5 and V is TRBV5-1; 8 nucleotides agree with TRBD1. Germline trimming cut 5 bases from V and 4 bases from J; bases unmatched to any gene: 10. CDR1 is SGHRS and CDR2 is YFSETQ in the germline V gene. This CDR3 spans 15 amino acids. CDR3 protein: CASSSGQGAGETQYF. As DNA, the CDR3 is TGCGCCAGCAGTTCCGGCCAGGGGGCCGGAGAGACCCAGTACTTC.

This chain uses TRBV7-2 with TRBJ2-7; D gene uncertain. Germline-derived CDR1 and CDR2 are SGHTA and FQGNSA. The CDR3 is 11 amino acids. Trimming took off 1 base at V and 6 bases at J, with 4 bases between the two ends. The CDR3 spells CASSLVGEQYF. CDR3 DNA sequence: TGTGCCAGCAGCTTAGTGGGCGAGCAGTACTTC. Full variable domain (remainder filled in from reference TRBV7-2 and TRBJ2-7): GAGVSQSPSNKVTEKGKDVELRCDPISGHTALYWYRQSLGQGLEFLIYFQGNSAPDKSGLPSDRFSAERTGGSVSTLTIQRTQQEDSAVYLCASSLVGEQYFGPGTRLTVT.

This chain links TRBV6-1 with TRBJ1-4; D may be TRBD1 (5 bases). Germline V CDR1 and CDR2: MNHNS, SASEGT. Trimming left V 5 bases short and J 7 bases short, with 14 bases between. The CDR3 spans 14 residues. The CDR3 sequence is CASSSGNLGEKLFF. The CDR3 region has the DNA TGTGCCAGCAGTTCAGGGAATCTGGGTGAAAAACTGTTTTTT.

This rearrangement joins TRBV7-2 to TRBJ2-3, with D perhaps TRBD2 (5 bases). The CDR3 consists of 13 residues. The germline gives CDR1 SGHTA, CDR2 FQGNSA. Trimming removed 5 bases from V and 9 bases from J, with 15 bases in between. The CDR3 sequence: CASSPEREGTQYF. The CDR3 coding sequence is TGTGCCAGCAGCCCGGAGAGGGAAGGGACGCAGTATTTT.

This rearrangement joins TRBV7-9 to TRBJ1-1; D perhaps matches TRBD1 (6 bases). The germline V and J ends were trimmed by 2 bases and 4 bases, with 14 bases remaining between them. Germline-derived CDR1 and CDR2 are SEHNR and FQNEAQ (reference sequence). This CDR3 comprises 15 residues. CDR3 sequence: CASSLPPRGGTEAFF. DNA of the CDR3: TGTGCCAGCAGCTTACCGCCAAGGGGGGGCACTGAAGCTTTCTTT. Filled out from reference TRBV7-9 and TRBJ1-1, the complete variable domain reads DTGVSQNPRHKITKRGQNVTFRCDPISEHNRLYWYRQTLGQGPEFLTYFQNEAQLEKSRLLSDRFSAERPKGSFSTLEIQRTEQGDSAMYLCASSLPPRGGTEAFFGQGTRLTVV.

In DNA, the CDR3 is TGTGCCAGCAGAGCCAAGGGACAGATCTCCTATGGCTACACCTTC. It translates to CASRAKGQISYGYTF. The rearrangement links TRBV2 to TRBJ1-2; TRBD1 matches at 7 bases. The CDR3 totals 15 residues. Per the germline V gene, CDR1 is SNHLY and CDR2 is FYNNEI. J was trimmed by 4 bases and V by 6 bases; bases with no gene match: 11.

V and J are TRBV23-1 and TRBJ1-2; TRBD1 aligns across 7 bases. TRBV23-1 is filed as an ORF, its function uncertain. This CDR3 has 13 residues. Trimming at V came to 2 bases and at J to 5 bases, leaving 2 bases not matched to a gene. The CDR3 reads CASSQQGEYGYTF. The CDR3 DNA is TGCGCCAGCAGTCAACAGGGGGAATATGGCTACACCTTC.

Comment on this clone: Other DNA sequences from this sample encode an identical CDR3 as well. The chain carries TRBV30 and TRBJ1-1; D is ambiguous. The V gene lost 0 bases and the J gene lost 1 base, with 9 bases spanning the gap. Germline V gives CDR1 GTSNPN, CDR2 SVGIG (reference sequence). This CDR3 has 14 residues. CDR3: CAWSVGRRNTEAFF. The CDR3 DNA is TGTGCCTGGAGTGTAGGCAGGAGGAACACTGAAGCTTTCTTT.

The rearrangement links TRBV12-5 to TRBJ1-6, with a weak D call TRBD1 (6 bases). The CDR3 loop spans 14 amino acids. CDR1 and CDR2 (germline): LGHNT, FRNRAP. V lost 6 bases and J 4 bases, leaving 10 bases between the germline ends. The CDR3 protein is CASGDSQYNSPLHF. The CDR3 DNA reads as TGTGCTAGTGGGGACAGCCAATATAATTCACCCCTCCACTTT. Looking up the rest from reference TRBV12-5 and TRBJ1-6 gives the full variable domain: DARVTQTPRHKVTEMGQEVTMRCQPILGHNTVFWYRQTMMQGLELLAYFRNRAPLDDSGMPKDRFSAEMPDATLATLKIQPSEPRDSAVYFCASGDSQYNSPLHFGNGTRLTVT.

This clone was recorded a few times. The chain employs TRBV19 and TRBJ1-2; TRBD1 is a possible D gene (5 bases). The CDR3 is 12 amino acids. V lost 7 bases and J lost 4, with 10 bases in between. Germline V CDR1 and CDR2: LNHDA, SQIVND (reference sequence). CDR3 loop: CASKRGSYGYTF. CDR3 DNA sequence: TGTGCCAGTAAACGGGGCAGCTATGGCTACACCTTC.

V and J are TRBV2 and TRBJ2-7, with D uncertain. The CDR3 runs to 12 residues. Per the germline V gene, CDR1 is SNHLY and CDR2 is FYNNEI. V lost 4 bases, J lost 5 bases, and 9 bases lay in between. In DNA form, the CDR3 reads TGTGCCAGCAGTGGACCGGGCAACGAGCAGTACTTC. This translates into CASSGPGNEQYF.

In its sample, this clone was seen a few times. The rearrangement links TRBV19 to TRBJ1-2; D remains unclear. The CDR3 covers 10 residues. V dropped 9 bases and J dropped 8 bases, with 10 bases sitting between them. Germline CDR1 and CDR2: LNHDA and SQIVND (reference sequence). The CDR3 loop is CASGRRGYTF. DNA for the CDR3: TGTGCCAGCGGCCGGAGAGGCTACACCTTC.

The rearrangement joins TRBV29-1 to TRBJ2-3; D perhaps matches TRBD1 (5 bases). There are 14 residues in the CDR3. Trimming removed 5 bases at V and 1 base at J, with 13 bases between. The germline gives CDR1 SQVTM, CDR2 ANQGSEA. This CDR3 is CSVSGLRGTDTQYF. CDR3 nucleotide sequence: TGCAGCGTTTCAGGGTTACGGGGCACAGATACGCAGTATTTT.